This TCR beta chain emerged from a study of control samples from healthy donors and cancer patients (dated by TCRdb to the early 2020s). Library preparation employed the immunoSEQ multiplex PCR assay. Here the immuneACCESS table is served through TCRdb, limited to in-frame sequences with V and J called. Missing clones are a known gap in these copies; in checked studies unresolved V genes cover under half, and the rest lacks a known reason. Recorded for this sample are 88,000 or so clones; over 90% of them occurred a single time. The ten largest clones represent around 4.7% of the sample. In regard to this clone: Its antigen is currently not known. Base qualities were left out, and no much larger clone turns up one base away.

From cysteine to phenylalanine, the CDR3 is 13 amino acids long. Kept here is only the CDR3 DNA, which spans 39 bases and is read in frame from base 1. Germline trimming amounts to 7 bases on V and 4 bases on J, with 7 as the count of junction bases outside the gene matches. The germline V gene (reference sequence) sets CDR1 to LNHDA and CDR2 to SQIVND. This chain is built from TRBV19 and TRBJ2-7; 7 of the junction bases match TRBD1. This clonotype was sampled from a woman aged 18-29 years in good health. Sequenced: blood. The CDR3 protein sequence reads: CASKPGGYYEQYF. The nucleotide sequence is TGTGCCAGTAAGCCAGGGGGATATTACGAGCAGTACTTC.